This note documents a single T cell receptor beta chain sequence. Its antigen is not known. The sample is drawn from a study of T cell responses to AZD1222 COVID-19 vaccine. Overall study results and limits: Elevations in Spike-specific TCR breadth and depth followed administration of two AZD1222 doses. Females made up more of the donors, who were largely white British, and clonal diversity may have come out too low. The CD4 TCRs associated with vaccination extended across spike and predominated at 160-218 and 743-854. Sampling that yielded the repertoires occurred only after the peak T cell response.

Clones were read by immunoSEQ multiplex PCR, and TCRdb kept only the in-frame ones, dropping some. The sample carries 85,000 to 90,000 clones, approximately 86% recorded once. There are 15 residues in the CDR3. Per the germline V gene, CDR1 is LNHNV and CDR2 is YYDKDF (reference sequence). V shed 2 bases and J shed 5 bases, with 15 bases lying between them. This sequence was found in an adult in good health. The chain couples TRBV15 to TRBJ2-5, with D perhaps assigned TRBD1 or TRBD2 (6 bases each). The sample consisted of peripheral blood, taken on day 0 of MenACWY control vaccination. The DNA for the CDR3 is TGTGCCACCAGCAGATCCCCGGGGGCAGGGGAGACCCAGTACTTC. Translating gives CATSRSPGAGETQYF.